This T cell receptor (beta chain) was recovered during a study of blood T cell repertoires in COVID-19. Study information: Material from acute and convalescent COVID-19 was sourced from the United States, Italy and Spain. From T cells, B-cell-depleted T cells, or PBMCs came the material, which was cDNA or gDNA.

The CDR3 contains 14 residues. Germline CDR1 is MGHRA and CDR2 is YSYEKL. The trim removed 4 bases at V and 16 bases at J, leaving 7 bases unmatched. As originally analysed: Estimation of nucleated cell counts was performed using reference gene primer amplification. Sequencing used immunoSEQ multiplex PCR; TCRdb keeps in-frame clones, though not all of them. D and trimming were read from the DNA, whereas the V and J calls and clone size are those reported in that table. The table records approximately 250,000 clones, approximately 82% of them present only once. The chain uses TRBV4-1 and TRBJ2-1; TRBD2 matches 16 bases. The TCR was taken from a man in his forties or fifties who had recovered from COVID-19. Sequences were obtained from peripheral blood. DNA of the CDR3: TGCGCCAGCAGCCCCTCGGGACTAGCGGGGGGGCGCTTCTTC. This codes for CASSPSGLAGGRFF.